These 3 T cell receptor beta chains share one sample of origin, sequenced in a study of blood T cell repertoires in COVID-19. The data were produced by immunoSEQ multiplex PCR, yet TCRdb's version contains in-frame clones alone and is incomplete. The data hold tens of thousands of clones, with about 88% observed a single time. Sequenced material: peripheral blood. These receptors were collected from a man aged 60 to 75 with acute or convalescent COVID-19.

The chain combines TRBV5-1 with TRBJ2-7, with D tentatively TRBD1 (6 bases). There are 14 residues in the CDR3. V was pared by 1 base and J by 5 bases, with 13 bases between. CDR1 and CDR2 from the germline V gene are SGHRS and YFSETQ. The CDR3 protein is CASSLYQGKNEQYF. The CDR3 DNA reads TGCGCCAGCAGCTTGTATCAGGGGAAAAACGAGCAGTACTTC.

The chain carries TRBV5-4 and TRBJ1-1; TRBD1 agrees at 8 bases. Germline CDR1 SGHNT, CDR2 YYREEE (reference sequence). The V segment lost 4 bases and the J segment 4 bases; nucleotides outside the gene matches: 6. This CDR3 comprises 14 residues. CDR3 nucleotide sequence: TGTGCCAGCAGCCAACAGGGGGGAGGCACTGAAGCTTTCTTT. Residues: CASSQQGGGTEAFF.

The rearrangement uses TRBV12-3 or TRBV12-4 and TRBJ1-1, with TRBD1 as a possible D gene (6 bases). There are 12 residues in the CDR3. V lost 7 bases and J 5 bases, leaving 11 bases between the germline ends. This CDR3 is CASNRVGTEAFF. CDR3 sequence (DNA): TGTGCCAGCAACAGGGTTGGAACTGAAGCTTTCTTT.